This T cell receptor (beta chain) was captured in a study of CD8 T cells in Susac syndrome. V was clipped by 3 bases and J by 10 bases, with 10 bases between them. Germline CDR1 and CDR2: SEHNR and FQNEAQ (reference sequence). This CDR3 has 12 residues. It was with random hexamers that roughly 0.45 to 1 ug RNA was reverse transcribed. Multiplex PCR with immunoSEQ amplified the TCR beta CDR3 across 54 Vbeta and 13 Jbeta. TCRdb re-derived calls from the immunoSEQ multiplex PCR reads in MiXCR, one entry per CDR3 protein. The table includes fewer than 150,000 distinct CDR3 sequences, about 94% detected once.

The specimen was CD8+ T cells from PBMCs. This chain joins TRBV7-9 and TRBJ2-1; D uncertain. This TCR derives from a human donor in good health. The CDR3 coding sequence is TGTGCCAGCAGCTTTTCTGGGCCCGAGCAGTTCTTC. It codes for CASSFSGPEQFF.